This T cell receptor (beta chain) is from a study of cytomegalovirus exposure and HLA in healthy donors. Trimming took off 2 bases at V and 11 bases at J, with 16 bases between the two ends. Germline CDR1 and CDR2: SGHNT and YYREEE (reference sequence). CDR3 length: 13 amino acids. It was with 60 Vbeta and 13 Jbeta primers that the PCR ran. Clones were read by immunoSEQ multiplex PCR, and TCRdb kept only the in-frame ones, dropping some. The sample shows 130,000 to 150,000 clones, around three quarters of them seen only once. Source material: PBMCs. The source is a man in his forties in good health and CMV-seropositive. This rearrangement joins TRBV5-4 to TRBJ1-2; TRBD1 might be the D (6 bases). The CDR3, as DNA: TGTGCCAGCAGCTTTCAGGGGCTGATGGGTTACACCTTC. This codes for CASSFQGLMGYTF.